This T cell receptor (beta chain) originates from a study of T-cell reconstitution after alpha-beta-depleted transplantation in children (dated by TCRdb to 2015 to 2016). Background on the whole study: T-cell immune reconstitution after TCRalphabeta/CD19-depleted allogeneic hematopoietic cell transplantation in children was quantitatively tracked in the study by means of TCR repertoire profiling.

The library was prepared using PCR. The sequencer was an Illumina HiSeq 2500. TCR libraries were prepared with molecular barcoding, using unique molecular identifiers to normalize TCRbeta repertoire quantification. TCRdb reran the public reads through fastp at Q25 and MiXCR, keeping productive beta chains. A single entry per CDR3 protein holds the most common genes and DNA from its merged rows. Within this sample are some 340,000 distinct CDR3 sequences, with about 9.3% of them counted one time only. The ten largest clonotypes hold approximately 2.3% of the sample. This clonotype was recorded a few times. It lacks a known antigen. The record has no base qualities; no much larger clone is one base away. According to the germline V gene, CDR1 reads MNHNS and CDR2 reads SASEGT. The CDR3 measures 15 amino acids from cysteine to phenylalanine. Only the CDR3 DNA is retained, 45 bases long and in frame from the first base. Compared with germline, V lacks 6 bases and J lacks 11 bases; bases without a gene match: 17.

The chain is assembled from TRBV6-1 and TRBJ1-1; a stretch of 8 junction bases matches TRBD1. This clonotype originated in a human donor who donated a stem cell graft to a child with acute lymphoblastic leukemia. This sample comprised PBMCs from the stem cell graft donor, obtained from the stem cell graft. The nucleotide sequence reads as follows: TGTGCCAGCAGGCTCACCCTCGCAGGGGGCGTTAACGCTTTCTTT. The resulting protein is CASRLTLAGGVNAFF.